What follows are 10 T cell receptor beta chains derived from one specimen sequenced in a study of T cells in Graves' hyperthyroidism and ophthalmopathy. Amplified TCR beta CDR3 regions derived from RNA transcripts. Researchers ran a first-round RT-PCR on the TCR CDR3 using the HTBI primer set. TCRdb re-analysed the multiplex PCR reads in MiXCR, keeping a single row per CDR3 protein. Of roughly 170,000 distinct CDR3 sequences detected, over 7.5% appear once; the ten largest clones hold around 21%. Sample: blood. These receptors came from a woman between 18 and 29 years old with Graves' hyperthyroidism that later progressed to Graves' ophthalmopathy.

This sequence joins TRBV30 and TRBJ2-5, with D possibly TRBD2 on 6 matching bases. Trimming took 0 bases from V and 3 from J, leaving 17 bases between them. From germline, CDR1 is GTSNPN and CDR2 SVGIG (reference sequence). CDR3 length: 16 amino acids. CDR3 protein: CAWSVLAGRAEETQYF. DNA for the CDR3: TGTGCCTGGAGTGTACTAGCCGGGCGGGCGGAAGAGACCCAGTACTTC. Complete variable domain (other parts from reference TRBV30 and TRBJ2-5): SQTIHQWPATLVQPVGSPLSLECTVEGTSNPNLYWYRQAAGRGLQLLFYSVGIGQISSEVPQNLSASRPQDRQFILSSKKLLLSDSGFYLCAWSVLAGRAEETQYFGPGTRLLVL.

This clonotype was detected many times. CDR3 residues: CASGSPDRVAKNIQYF. In DNA, the CDR3 is TGTGCCAGCGGGTCCCCGGACAGGGTGGCCAAAAACATTCAGTACTTC. The J gene is TRBJ2-4, the V gene TRBV6-2 or TRBV6-3; the match to TRBD1 covers 8 bases. Looked up from germline, CDR1 is MNHEY and CDR2 is SVGEGT. The CDR3 is 16 residues long. The trim removed 8 bases at V and 1 base at J, leaving 10 bases unmatched.

This clonotype has ten or more counts. The rearrangement links TRBV30 to TRBJ2-2; 14 nucleotides match TRBD2. The CDR3 is 19 amino acids. With V trimmed by 1 base and J by 0 bases, 7 bases remained unmatched. CDR1 and CDR2 (germline): GTSNPN, SVGIG (reference sequence). The CDR3 nucleotides read TGTGCCTGGAGTGGACTAGCGGGAGGGCCTACCGCGAACACCGGGGAGCTGTTTTTT. It codes for CAWSGLAGGPTANTGELFF.

This clonotype occurred many times. This chain connects TRBV4-1 to TRBJ1-1, with a possible D match to TRBD1 (5 bases). The CDR3 runs to 16 residues. Trimming removed 1 base from V and 4 bases from J, with 16 bases in between. Germline V gene lookup returns CDR1 MGHRA and CDR2 YSYEKL. CDR3 region: CASSQVGGNWATEAFF. The CDR3 nucleotides read TGCGCCAGCAGCCAAGTCGGGGGAAATTGGGCCACTGAAGCTTTCTTT.

This clonotype was observed at least ten times. The chain carries TRBV7-2 and TRBJ2-1; D unclear. V was cut by 2 bases and J by 7 bases, with 6 bases left in between. CDR1 is SGHTA, CDR2 FQGNSA, per germline. The CDR3 is 12 residues long. CDR3 nucleotide sequence: TGTGCCAGCAGCTTATTTGTGAATGAGCAGTTCTTC. This encodes CASSLFVNEQFF.

Worth noting for this clonotype: The junction departs from germline at one end; a sequencing error may be responsible. V is TRBV12-3 or TRBV12-4 and J is TRBJ1-1; no definite D call. The CDR3 loop spans 13 amino acids. CDR3 protein: CANSLDRDTEAFF. The DNA of the CDR3 is TGTGCCAACAGTTTGGATAGGGACACTGAAGCTTTCTTT.

This clonotype was picked up many times. This chain connects TRBV7-9 to TRBJ2-7, with 8 bases matching TRBD1. This CDR3 comprises 15 residues. Germline assignment: CDR1 SEHNR and CDR2 FQNEAQ (reference sequence). J gave up 3 bases and V 1 base, and 5 bases lay outside the gene matches. This chain's CDR3 is CASSLGGQGIYEQYF. The CDR3 DNA follows: TGTGCCAGCAGCTTAGGAGGACAGGGCATCTACGAGCAGTACTTC.

This clonotype was seen repeatedly, ten times or more. The genes are TRBV5-1 and TRBJ2-3; D is ambiguous. Germline CDR1 reads SGHRS; CDR2 reads YFSETQ. V dropped 0 bases and J dropped 0 bases, with 5 bases sitting between them. This CDR3 has 14 amino acids. Here the CDR3 reads CASSLGFSTDTQYF. The CDR3 nucleotides read TGCGCCAGCAGCTTGGGTTTTAGCACAGATACGCAGTATTTT.

Worth noting for this clonotype: The junction differs from germline at one of its ends, possibly a read error. The chain has TRBV28 and TRBJ2-7; 7 bases map to TRBD2. The CDR3 has 14 amino acids. CDR1 and CDR2 from the germline V gene are MDHEN and SYDVKM. The CDR3: CVSSPWGGGYEQYF. In DNA form, the CDR3 reads TGTGTCAGCAGTCCCTGGGGGGGGGGCTACGAGCAGTACTTC.

This clonotype has a single count. This may be a read error, as it is one base from a much larger clone. The chain carries TRBV10-3 and TRBJ1-5, with 8 bases lining up with TRBD1. V shed 0 bases and J 0 bases; nucleotides not matched to a gene: 1. There are 16 residues in the CDR3. Germline values: CDR1 ENHRY, CDR2 SYGVKD. CDR3 nucleotide sequence: TGTGCCATCAGTGAGTCGACAGGGGTTAGCAATCAGCCCCAGCATTTT. Encoded protein: CAISESTGVSNQPQHF.